This T cell receptor beta chain was identified during a study of blood T cells in healthy people across ages. Russia was home to the donors, healthy Caucasian individuals aged roughly 6 to 100. Total RNA extracted from each sample amounted to at least 6 micrograms. With respect to this clonotype: As yet, its antigen is unknown.

With 9 bases removed from V and 1 base from J, the gap between germline ends came to 13 bases. From germline, CDR1 is ENHRY and CDR2 SYGVKD. CDR3 length: 13 amino acids. Primed by a sample-barcoded 5' primer and a J-beta primer mix, a second PCR proceeded for 7 to 11 cycles. Each CDR3 protein is one row after TCRdb ran MiXCR on the 5' RACE reads. The sample lists around 1.1 million distinct CDR3 sequences; 35% to 45% were seen once. Findings and limits, study-wide: Observed TCR beta diversity showed a strong correlation with the percentage of naive T cells as measured by flow cytometry.

The sample taken for sequencing was blood. J is TRBJ2-7 and V is TRBV10-3, with D possibly being TRBD1 or TRBD2 (5 bases each). The sequence was collected from a man between 18 and 29 years old in good health. CDR3 residues: CAIGPGPSYEQYF. As DNA, the CDR3 is TGTGCCATAGGTCCGGGACCGTCCTACGAGCAGTACTTC.